Shown below are 26 T cell receptor beta chains from a single sample sequenced in a study of blood T cell repertoires in COVID-19. Produced via immunoSEQ multiplex PCR; TCRdb's table is partial and in-frame only. The profile shows 250,000 to 350,000 clones, about nine tenths of them singletons. Input material: peripheral blood. The receptors come from a woman aged 25-40 years with active or convalescent COVID-19.

V gene TRBV6-5 combines with J gene TRBJ1-1; TRBD1 aligns across 10 bases. The CDR3 extends over 14 amino acids. Germline CDR1 MNHEY, CDR2 SVGAGI. V was clipped by 5 bases and J by 5 bases; unmatched bases: 5. For the CDR3, the DNA is TGTGCCAGCAGTCAGGGACAGGGGAAAACTGAAGCTTTCTTT. Translating it yields CASSQGQGKTEAFF.

The chain links TRBV10-3 to TRBJ1-1; D might be TRBD1 (5 bases). Germline V gene lookup returns CDR1 ENHRY and CDR2 SYGVKD. This CDR3 is built from 15 residues. V lost 2 bases and J 0 bases, leaving 10 bases between the germline ends. CDR3 DNA: TGTGCCATCAGTGAGAGACAGATTATGAACACTGAAGCTTTCTTT. It translates to CAISERQIMNTEAFF.

The J gene is TRBJ2-3, the V gene TRBV6-4; TRBD2 matches at 8 bases. The trim removed 5 bases at V and 3 bases at J, leaving 10 bases unmatched. Germline V lookup: CDR1 MRHNA, CDR2 SNTAGT. This CDR3 contains 16 residues. The CDR3 spells CASSTTSGGGTDTQYF. As DNA, the CDR3 is TGTGCCAGCAGTACGACCAGCGGGGGCGGGACAGATACGCAGTATTTT.

The count of this clone is one. J is TRBJ2-3 and V is TRBV5-1; possibly TRBD1 for D (5 bases). The CDR3 extends over 15 amino acids. The germline CDR1 and CDR2 sequences are SGHRS and YFSETQ. V lost 0 bases and J 3 bases, leaving 11 bases between the germline ends. CDR3 sequence: CASSLEGRRTDTQYF. The CDR3 bases are TGCGCCAGCAGCTTGGAGGGGCGCAGAACAGATACGCAGTATTTT. The variable domain in full, completed from reference TRBV5-1 and TRBJ2-3, reads KAGVTQTPRYLIKTRGQQVTLSCSPISGHRSVSWYQQTPGQGLQFLFEYFSETQRNKGNFPGRFSGRQFSNSRSEMNVSTLELGDSALYLCASSLEGRRTDTQYFGPGTRLTVL.

This clone was recorded a few times. The chain is built from TRBV7-9 and TRBJ1-1; D possibly corresponds to TRBD1 (6 bases). The V and J ends lost 6 bases and 0 bases respectively, with 11 bases between them. CDR3 length equals 14 residues. Germline V lookup: CDR1 SEHNR, CDR2 FQNEAQ (reference sequence). This chain's CDR3 is CASSQGSMNTEAFF. The CDR3 bases are TGTGCCAGCAGTCAGGGGTCCATGAACACTGAAGCTTTCTTT.

The chain recombines TRBV6-5 with TRBJ1-2, with a possible D match to TRBD1 (6 bases). Germline-derived CDR1 and CDR2 are MNHEY and SVGAGI. This CDR3 is built from 14 residues. Trimming pared 2 bases from V and 1 base from J, leaving 8 bases between. The CDR3 DNA sequence: TGTGCCAGCAGTTACCTGGACAGTAACTATGGCTACACCTTC. It codes for CASSYLDSNYGYTF.

The chain combines TRBV4-2 with TRBJ1-6, with 11 positions matching TRBD1. Trimming took 1 base from V and 9 from J; bases not matched to a gene: 5. The length of the CDR3 is 16 residues. Germline V lookup: CDR1 LGHNA, CDR2 YNFKEQ. Here the CDR3 DNA reads TGTGCCAGCAGCCAAGCAACCGGGACAGGGGGTTCACCCCTCCACTTT. Its translation is CASSQATGTGGSPLHF.

V gene TRBV28 combines with J gene TRBJ2-3; weak D call: TRBD1 (6 bases). The CDR3 has 15 amino acids. The V end was cut by 5 bases, the J end by 0 bases, with 12 bases between. Per the germline V gene, CDR1 is MDHEN and CDR2 is SYDVKM. CDR3 sequence: CASSLQGLSTDTQYF. The CDR3 bases are TGTGCCAGCAGTCTACAGGGCCTTAGCACAGATACGCAGTATTTT.

The genes are TRBV12-5 and TRBJ1-5, with 7 positions matching TRBD1. The germline V gene encodes CDR1 LGHNT and CDR2 FRNRAP. The CDR3 has 14 amino acids. With V trimmed by 5 bases and J by 7 bases, 8 bases remained unmatched. The CDR3 coding sequence is TGTGCTAGTGGTCGTAGACAGGGACTGCAGCCCCAGCATTTT. Residues: CASGRRQGLQPQHF.

The chain joins TRBV27 to TRBJ1-1; TRBD1 matches at 7 bases. V shed 6 bases, J shed 4 bases, and the junction held 20 bases outside the gene matches. The CDR3 is 18 residues long. Germline assignment: CDR1 MNHEY and CDR2 SMNVEV (reference sequence). As DNA, the CDR3 is TGTGCCAGCAGCCATGGGGGCTTTATGACAGGGACTTTCACTGAAGCTTTCTTT. Translating it yields CASSHGGFMTGTFTEAFF.

The V call is TRBV19, the J call TRBJ1-5; the match to TRBD1 covers 10 bases. The germline V gene encodes CDR1 LNHDA and CDR2 SQIVND (reference sequence). This CDR3 region has 15 residues. V dropped 4 bases and J dropped 4; count of bases not matched to a gene: 4. CDR3 region: CASSTRTGGNQPQHF. The CDR3, as DNA: TGTGCCAGTAGTACCCGGACAGGGGGGAATCAGCCCCAGCATTTT.

The rearrangement uses TRBV19 and TRBJ1-2, with D uncertain. V lost 3 bases and J 4 bases, leaving 9 bases between the germline ends. Looked up from germline, CDR1 is LNHDA and CDR2 is SQIVND (reference sequence). The CDR3 runs to 13 residues. The CDR3 here is CASSIGQVYGYTF. Here the CDR3 DNA reads TGTGCCAGTAGTATCGGCCAGGTCTATGGCTACACCTTC.

J is TRBJ1-3 and V is TRBV27; D is unresolved. CDR3 length: 15 amino acids. V lost 3 bases and J 4 bases, leaving 13 bases between the germline ends. CDR1 is MNHEY, CDR2 SMNVEV, per germline (reference sequence). Here the CDR3 reads CASSFNRVIGNTIYF. The CDR3 DNA reads TGTGCCAGCAGTTTTAATCGAGTAATCGGAAACACCATATATTTT.

The chain carries TRBV19 and TRBJ2-1, with 9 bases aligning to TRBD2. Germline-derived CDR1 and CDR2 are LNHDA and SQIVND (reference sequence). This CDR3 has 14 residues. The J segment lost 2 bases and the V segment lost 6 bases, leaving 2 bases of the junction unmatched. The CDR3 nucleotides are TGTGCCAGTAGGGAGCGGGGGGCCTACAATGAGCAGTTCTTC. Protein: CASRERGAYNEQFF.

The rearrangement links TRBV6-5 to TRBJ1-5, with D hard to call. This CDR3 has 13 amino acids. Trimming cost V 6 bases and J 0 bases, with 6 bases left between them. In germline, CDR1 is MNHEY, CDR2 SVGAGI. CDR3 nucleotides: TGTGCCAGCAGATATAATAGCAATCAGCCCCAGCATTTT. This gives the protein CASRYNSNQPQHF.

The rearrangement uses TRBV6-2 or TRBV6-3 and TRBJ1-1, with TRBD1 identical over 7 bases. The trim removed 4 bases at V and 2 bases at J, leaving 13 bases unmatched. CDR1 and CDR2 from the germline V gene are MNHEY and SVGEGT. The CDR3 has 17 amino acids. The CDR3 sequence is CASSSRDSNSRNTEAFF. In DNA form, the CDR3 reads TGTGCCAGCAGTTCCCGGGACAGCAATTCCCGTAACACTGAAGCTTTCTTT.

The chain has TRBV24-1 and TRBJ2-5; 8 nucleotides agree with TRBD1. V gave up 4 bases and J gave up 5 bases; unmatched junction bases: 8. This CDR3 comprises 15 residues. Germline V gene data show CDR1 as KGHDR and CDR2 as SFDVKD. The CDR3 spells CATSDSDRGGETQYF. The CDR3 DNA reads TGTGCCACCAGTGACTCCGACAGGGGAGGTGAGACCCAGTACTTC.

This chain uses TRBV28 with TRBJ1-3, with 9 bases fitting TRBD1. Unmatched junction bases numbered 5, after V lost 6 bases and J lost 5 bases. CDR1 is MDHEN, CDR2 SYDVKM, per germline. There are 14 residues in the CDR3. CDR3 nucleotide sequence: TGTGCCAGCAGATCTACAGGGGGCAGAAACACCATATATTTT. Its protein is CASRSTGGRNTIYF.

The chain recombines TRBV5-1 with TRBJ2-1; D is perhaps TRBD1 (5 bases). This CDR3 comprises 12 residues. Per germline, CDR1 SGHRS and CDR2 YFSETQ. Trimming stripped 4 bases from V and 8 bases from J, with 10 bases between. This CDR3 is CASSPQGDEQFF. DNA of the CDR3: TGCGCCAGCAGCCCTCAGGGTGATGAGCAGTTCTTC.

In DNA form, the CDR3 reads TGTGCCAGCAGTTTGACTGCGTCGGTCCGTGGCTACACCTTC. Translated: CASSLTASVRGYTF. V gene TRBV27 combines with J gene TRBJ1-2; D is unclear. Trimming shortened V by 3 bases and J by 7 bases, and 15 bases separated the two germline ends. Germline CDR1 MNHEY, CDR2 SMNVEV (reference sequence). The length of the CDR3 is 14 residues.

This chain links TRBV6-5 with TRBJ1-6, with D unclear. The CDR3 runs to 12 residues. V lost 7 bases and J lost 12, with 13 bases in between. Germline values: CDR1 MNHEY, CDR2 SVGAGI. This chain's CDR3 is CASTDGDRPLHF. The CDR3 DNA follows: TGTGCCAGCACCGACGGGGATCGACCCCTCCACTTT.

The chain links TRBV4-2 to TRBJ2-7, with 9 bases aligning to TRBD2. V was pared by 2 bases and J by 3 bases, with 5 bases of the junction left unmatched. CDR3 length: 15 residues. The V gene's germline CDR1 is LGHNA and CDR2 YNFKEQ. CDR3 DNA sequence: TGTGCCAGCAGCCAACCCTCTAGCGGGGACTACGAGCAGTACTTC. This sequence encodes CASSQPSSGDYEQYF.

This clone was recorded a few times. The CDR3 sequence: CATRSQGPKYEQYF. The CDR3 DNA reads TGTGCCACCCGATCACAGGGGCCCAAATACGAGCAGTACTTC. The chain joins TRBV27 to TRBJ2-7; 7 bases are shared with TRBD1. The CDR3 length is 14 residues. V shed 10 bases and J 4 bases; nucleotides not matched to a gene: 13. Germline V gene sequence: CDR1 MNHEY, CDR2 SMNVEV (reference sequence).

The sample holds a few counts of this clone. The J gene is TRBJ1-6, the V gene TRBV27; D is uncertain. In germline, CDR1 is MNHEY, CDR2 SMNVEV (reference sequence). The CDR3 has 14 residues. V was pared by 3 bases and J by 6 bases, with 9 bases between. Here the CDR3 reads CASSLARPNSPLHF. The CDR3 DNA follows: TGTGCCAGCAGTTTGGCCAGGCCTAATTCACCCCTCCACTTT.

The chain couples TRBV28 to TRBJ1-6; 10 bases align to TRBD1. Germline V gives CDR1 MDHEN, CDR2 SYDVKM. This CDR3 comprises 17 residues. With 7 bases clipped from V and 7 bases from J, the junction kept 13 bases outside the gene matches. This CDR3 is CASIGFGDRGGNSPLHF. CDR3 coding DNA: TGTGCCAGCATCGGGTTCGGGGACAGGGGAGGCAATTCACCCCTCCACTTT. Looking up the rest from reference TRBV28 and TRBJ1-6 gives the full variable domain: DVKVTQSSRYLVKRTGEKVFLECVQDMDHENMFWYRQDPGLGLRLIYFSYDVKMKEKGDIPEGYSVSREKKERFSLILESASTNQTSMYLCASIGFGDRGGNSPLHFGNGTRLTVT.

This clone is a singleton in its sample. This rearrangement joins TRBV29-1 to TRBJ2-7, with TRBD1 as a possible D gene (5 bases). The CDR3 spans 13 residues. Per germline, CDR1 SQVTM and CDR2 ANQGSEA. Trimming left V 6 bases short and J 5 bases short, with 17 bases between. The CDR3 spells CSVLDPSQDEQYF. Here the CDR3 DNA reads TGCAGCGTATTAGACCCATCACAGGACGAGCAGTACTTC.